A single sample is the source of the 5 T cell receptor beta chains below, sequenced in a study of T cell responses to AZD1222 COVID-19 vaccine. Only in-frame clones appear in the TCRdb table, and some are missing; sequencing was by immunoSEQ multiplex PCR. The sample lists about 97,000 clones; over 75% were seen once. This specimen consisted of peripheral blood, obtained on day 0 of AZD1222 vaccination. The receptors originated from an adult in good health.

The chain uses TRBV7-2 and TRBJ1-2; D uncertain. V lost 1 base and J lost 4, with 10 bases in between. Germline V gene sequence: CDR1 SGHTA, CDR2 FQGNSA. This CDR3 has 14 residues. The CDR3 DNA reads TGTGCCAGCAGCTTAGGAGGCGGTGCCTATGGCTACACCTTC. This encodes CASSLGGGAYGYTF.

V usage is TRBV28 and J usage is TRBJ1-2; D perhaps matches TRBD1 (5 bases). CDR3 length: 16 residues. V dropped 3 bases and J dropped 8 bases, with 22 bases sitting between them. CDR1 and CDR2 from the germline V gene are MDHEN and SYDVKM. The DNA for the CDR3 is TGTGCCAGCAGTTTCCCCCGGACTAACTTGGGGGGGGGCTACACCTTC. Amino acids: CASSFPRTNLGGGYTF.

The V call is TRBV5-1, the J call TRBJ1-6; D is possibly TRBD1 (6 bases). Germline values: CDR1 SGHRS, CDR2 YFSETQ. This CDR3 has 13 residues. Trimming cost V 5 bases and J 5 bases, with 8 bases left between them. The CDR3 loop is CASRPGDNSPLHF. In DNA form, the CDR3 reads TGCGCCAGCAGGCCAGGGGATAATTCACCCCTCCACTTT.

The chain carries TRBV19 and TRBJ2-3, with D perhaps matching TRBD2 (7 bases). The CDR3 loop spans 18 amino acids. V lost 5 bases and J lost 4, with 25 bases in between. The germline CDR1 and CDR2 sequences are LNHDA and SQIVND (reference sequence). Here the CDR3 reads CASSLDGLGGSRADTQYF. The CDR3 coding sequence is TGTGCCAGTAGTCTGGACGGACTAGGGGGGTCTCGGGCAGATACGCAGTATTTT.

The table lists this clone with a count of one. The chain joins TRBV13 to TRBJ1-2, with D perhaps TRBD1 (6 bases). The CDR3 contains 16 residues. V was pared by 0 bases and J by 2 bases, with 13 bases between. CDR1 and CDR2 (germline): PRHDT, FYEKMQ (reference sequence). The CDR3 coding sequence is TGTGCCAGCAGCTTAGGCCCCACAGGGACCAACTATGGCTACACCTTC. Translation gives CASSLGPTGTNYGYTF. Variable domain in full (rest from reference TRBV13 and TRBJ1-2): AAGVIQSPRHLIKEKRETATLKCYPIPRHDTVYWYQQGPGQDPQFLISFYEKMQSDKGSIPDRFSAQQFSDYHSELNMSSLELGDSALYFCASSLGPTGTNYGYTFGSGTRLTVV.